Presented here are 15 T cell receptor beta chains from one specimen sequenced in a study of T cells after yellow fever vaccination. TCRdb passed the 5' RACE reads through MiXCR, listing each CDR3 protein once. The table shows approximately 350,000 distinct CDR3 sequences, with roughly 11% occurring only once. The specimen was PBMCs, collected on the day of the first yellow fever vaccination. The receptors derive from a man aged 18-30 years who received the YFV17D yellow fever vaccine.

This clonotype was counted a few times. The chain links TRBV5-1 to TRBJ2-2, with 8 bases matching TRBD1. The J segment lost 8 bases and the V segment lost 6 bases, leaving 15 bases of the junction unmatched. From germline, CDR1 is SGHRS and CDR2 YFSETQ. This CDR3 spans 16 amino acids. CDR3 nucleotide sequence: TGCGCCAGCACCACCCGACAGGGGCCCGTGAGGGGGGAGCTGTTTTTT. This codes for CASTTRQGPVRGELFF. The whole variable domain, filled in from reference TRBV5-1 and TRBJ2-2, reads KAGVTQTPRYLIKTRGQQVTLSCSPISGHRSVSWYQQTPGQGLQFLFEYFSETQRNKGNFPGRFSGRQFSNSRSEMNVSTLELGDSALYLCASTTRQGPVRGELFFGEGSRLTVL.

This clonotype was recorded a few times. The CDR3 DNA sequence: TGTGCCAGCAGTGTCTTAACCAAAGAGACCCAGTACTTC. This translates into CASSVLTKETQYF. The gene calls are TRBV2 and TRBJ2-5, with D unresolved. Germline loops: CDR1 SNHLY, CDR2 FYNNEI. CDR3 size: 13 residues. Trimming removed 4 bases at V and 3 bases at J, with 9 bases between.

This clonotype was recorded many times. This sequence joins TRBV9 and TRBJ2-1; 8 bases map to TRBD2. Germline CDR1 is SGDLS and CDR2 is YYNGEE. The CDR3 loop spans 15 amino acids. Trimming removed 0 bases from V and 4 bases from J; junction bases left unmatched: 3. For the CDR3, the DNA is TGTGCCAGCAGCGTAGTAGCGGGGAGTTACAATGAGCAGTTCTTC. Protein product: CASSVVAGSYNEQFF.

This clonotype has a handful of counts. The chain carries TRBV20-1 and TRBJ1-5, with D perhaps matching TRBD1 (6 bases). The CDR3 runs to 15 residues. The V end was cut by 2 bases, the J end by 6 bases, with 17 bases between. The germline gives CDR1 DFQATT, CDR2 SNEGSKA (reference sequence). The CDR3 is CSARRGQGHVQPQHF. The CDR3 region has the DNA TGCAGTGCTAGACGGGGGCAGGGACACGTTCAGCCCCAGCATTTT.

For the CDR3, the DNA is TGTGCCAGCAGTTTCCTCGACAGGGGGCGAGAGACCCAGTACTTC. Translating it yields CASSFLDRGRETQYF. The gene calls are TRBV28 and TRBJ2-5; 10 bases are shared with TRBD1. The CDR3 contains 15 residues. The V gene's germline CDR1 is MDHEN and CDR2 SYDVKM. Trimming took 3 bases from V and 4 from J; bases not matched to a gene: 5.

V gene TRBV23-1 combines with J gene TRBJ2-7, with D possibly matching TRBD1 (6 bases). TRBV23-1 counts as an open reading frame of uncertain function. V lost 5 bases and J lost 3, with 11 bases in between. The CDR3 consists of 13 residues. CDR3 protein: CASSGRRGYEQYV. Here the CDR3 DNA reads TGCGCCAGCAGTGGACGCAGGGGCTACGAGCAGTACGTC.

This sequence joins TRBV19 and TRBJ1-1; D is ambiguous. The CDR3 length is 11 residues. Per the germline V gene, CDR1 is LNHDA and CDR2 is SQIVND (reference sequence). The V end lost 6 bases, the J end lost 10 bases, and 12 bases lay between the germline ends. The DNA of the CDR3 is TGTGCCAGTAGCTATTTCAGAGGAGCTTTCTTT. It codes for CASSYFRGAFF.

This clonotype has only a few counts. The chain has TRBV20-1 and TRBJ2-1; tentatively, D is TRBD1 (5 bases). Deletions cut 1 base from V and 4 bases from J, with 17 bases between. CDR1 and CDR2 from the germline V gene are DFQATT and SNEGSKA (reference sequence). The CDR3 covers 16 residues. The chain's CDR3 is CSARGPQGKGYNEQFF. CDR3 DNA: TGCAGTGCTAGAGGCCCCCAGGGAAAGGGGTACAATGAGCAGTTCTTC.

In this sample, this clonotype turned up many times. The chain joins TRBV5-1 to TRBJ1-5; maybe TRBD1 (5 bases). The CDR3 consists of 15 residues. Trimming pared 0 bases from V and 0 bases from J, leaving 7 bases between. Per germline, CDR1 SGHRS and CDR2 YFSETQ. The CDR3 DNA reads as TGCGCCAGCAGCTTGGGGGACTATAGCAATCAGCCCCAGCATTTT. This codes for CASSLGDYSNQPQHF.

This clonotype was seen only a few times. V is TRBV12-3 or TRBV12-4 and J is TRBJ1-1, with a possible D match to TRBD1 (5 bases). This CDR3 has 15 amino acids. Trimming cost V 6 bases and J 5 bases, with 19 bases left between them. The CDR3 loop is CASRESPSRVTEAFF. CDR3 nucleotide sequence: TGTGCCAGCAGAGAATCCCCCTCCAGGGTTACTGAAGCTTTCTTT.

This clonotype was observed a few times. CDR3 region: CASSFLRPTATQYF. The CDR3 nucleotides read TGTGCCAGCAGCTTCTTACGGCCGACGGCGACCCAGTACTTC. V usage is TRBV7-9 and J usage is TRBJ2-5, with D unresolved. Trimming left V 3 bases short and J 7 bases short, with 15 bases between. Germline lookup yields CDR1 SEHNR and CDR2 FQNEAQ (reference sequence). The CDR3 totals 14 residues. Variable domain in full (rest from reference TRBV7-9 and TRBJ2-5): DTGVSQNPRHKITKRGQNVTFRCDPISEHNRLYWYRQTLGQGPEFLTYFQNEAQLEKSRLLSDRFSAERPKGSFSTLEIQRTEQGDSAMYLCASSFLRPTATQYFGPGTRLLVL.

On this clonotype: Possible read error: a much larger clone is one base away. This chain links TRBV6-6 with TRBJ2-1; no clear D. Trimming removed 4 bases from V and 8 bases from J, with 9 bases in between. Germline V lookup: CDR1 MNHNY, CDR2 SVGAGI (reference sequence). CDR3 length equals 12 residues. The CDR3 DNA sequence: TGTGCCAGCAGTTTTAGTGGCGATGAGCAGTTCTTC. It specifies CASSFSGDEQFF.

To note about this clonotype: A much larger clone differs from this one at a single base, so this may be a read error. The V and J genes are TRBV6-5 and TRBJ1-5; possible D gene TRBD1, 6 bases. In germline, CDR1 is MNHEY, CDR2 SVGAGI. This CDR3 region has 17 residues. V lost 4 bases, J lost 9 bases, and 25 bases lay in between. CDR3 nucleotides: TGTGCCAGCAGTTCCTTGGCTCAAACAGGGCCCGCAGGGCCCCAGCATTTT. It codes for CASSSLAQTGPAGPQHF.

In its sample, this clonotype was seen a few times. The rearrangement links TRBV5-5 to TRBJ2-3, with D possibly matching TRBD1 (6 bases). This CDR3 comprises 16 residues. CDR1 and CDR2 (germline): SGHKS, YYEKEE (reference sequence). V lost 4 bases, J lost 0 bases, and 15 bases lay in between. CDR3 sequence: CASSPSGTGSTDTQYF. CDR3 bases: TGTGCCAGCAGCCCTTCCGGAACAGGGAGCACAGATACGCAGTATTTT.

The rearrangement links TRBV12-3 or TRBV12-4 to TRBJ2-5; tentative D call: TRBD2 (6 bases). With 6 bases removed from V and 4 bases from J, the gap between germline ends came to 18 bases. The CDR3 loop spans 15 amino acids. The CDR3 sequence: CASSLGLTRGETQYF. CDR3 DNA sequence: TGTGCCAGCAGCCTAGGACTGACTAGAGGAGAGACCCAGTACTTC.